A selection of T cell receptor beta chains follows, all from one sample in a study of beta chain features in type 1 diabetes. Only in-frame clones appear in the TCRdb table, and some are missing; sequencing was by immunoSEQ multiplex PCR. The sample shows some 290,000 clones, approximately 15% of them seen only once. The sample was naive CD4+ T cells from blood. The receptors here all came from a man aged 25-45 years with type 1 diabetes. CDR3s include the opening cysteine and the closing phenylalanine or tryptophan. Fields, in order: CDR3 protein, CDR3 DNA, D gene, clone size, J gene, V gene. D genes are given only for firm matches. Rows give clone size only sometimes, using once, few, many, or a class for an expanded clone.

CASSALGQVTNEQFF | TGTGCCAGCAGTGCCCTGGGACAGGTAACCAATGAGCAGTTCTTC | TRBD1 | few | TRBJ2-1 | TRBV25-1
CASTTGLLNQPQHF | TGTGCCAGCACCACGGGTCTACTGAATCAGCCCCAGCATTTT | . | . | TRBJ1-5 | TRBV28
CASSIQDRVLTNTGELFF | TGTGCCAGTAGTATACAGGACAGGGTGTTAACGAACACCGGGGAGCTGTTTTTT | TRBD1 | few | TRBJ2-2 | TRBV19
CASSYSQGSYEQYF | TGTGCCAGCAGTTACTCTCAGGGCTCCTACGAGCAGTACTTC | . | . | TRBJ2-7 | TRBV6-5
CAISDQGALYEQYF | TGTGCCATCAGTGACCAGGGGGCTCTGTACGAGCAGTACTTC | TRBD1 | few | TRBJ2-7 | TRBV10-3
CASSLSRGGAPYEQYF | TGTGCCAGCAGTTTATCGAGGGGGGGTGCTCCCTACGAGCAGTACTTC | . | . | TRBJ2-7 | TRBV27
CASSSRQGGAEAFF | TGTGCCAGCAGCTCACGACAGGGGGGGGCTGAAGCTTTCTTT | TRBD1 | few | TRBJ1-1 | TRBV9
CASSPGSSYNEQFF | TGTGCCAGCAGTCCCGGGTCCTCCTACAATGAGCAGTTCTTC | . | . | TRBJ2-1 | TRBV6-6
CASSLGYNQPQHF | TGTGCCAGCAGCTTAGGCTACAATCAGCCCCAGCATTTT | . | . | TRBJ1-5 | TRBV7-2
CASSLTFGGSYNEQFF | TGTGCCAGCAGCTTAACGTTCGGCGGCTCCTACAATGAGCAGTTCTTC | . | . | TRBJ2-1 | TRBV7-3
CASSTSGQSYNEQFF | TGTGCCAGTAGTACTAGCGGCCAATCCTACAATGAGCAGTTCTTC | TRBD2 | few | TRBJ2-1 | TRBV19
CASSSGLAGGETQYF | TGTGCCAGCAGCTCGGGACTAGCGGGAGGAGAGACCCAGTACTTC | TRBD2 | . | TRBJ2-5 | TRBV11-3
CASSLRTNPIAGELFF | TGTGCCAGCAGCTTGAGGACTAACCCAATTGCCGGGGAGCTGTTTTTT | . | . | TRBJ2-2 | TRBV5-4
CASSENAGARAKNIQYF | TGTGCCAGCAGTGAAAATGCGGGGGCGAGAGCCAAAAACATTCAGTACTTC | . | few | TRBJ2-4 | TRBV6-1
CASSLDRNYGYTF | TGTGCCAGCAGCCTCGACAGGAACTATGGCTACACCTTC | . | . | TRBJ1-2 | TRBV4-2
CASSSQSVAGGRNEQFF | TGCGCCAGCAGCTCTCAATCGGTAGCGGGAGGGAGGAATGAGCAGTTCTTC | TRBD2 | . | TRBJ2-1 | TRBV4-1
CASSQETRDRGDNQPQHF | TGTGCCAGCAGCCAAGAGACCCGGGACAGGGGAGACAATCAGCCCCAGCATTTT | TRBD1 | . | TRBJ1-5 | TRBV14
CASSFRGQTYEQYF | TGCGCCAGCAGCTTCCGGGGACAAACATACGAGCAGTACTTC | . | . | TRBJ2-7 | TRBV5-1
CASSGLAGAQETQYF | TGTGCCAGCAGTGGACTAGCGGGAGCCCAAGAGACCCAGTACTTC | TRBD2 | . | TRBJ2-5 | TRBV2
CASSMDREAEAFF | TGTGCCAGCTCAATGGACAGGGAAGCTGAAGCTTTCTTT | TRBD1 | . | TRBJ1-1 | TRBV18
CASSPPGDTEAFF | TGTGCCAGCTCACCACCTGGGGACACGGAAGCTTTCTTT | . | . | TRBJ1-1 | TRBV18
CASSPGQGDTGELFF | TGCGCCAGCAGCCCCGGACAGGGGGACACCGGGGAGCTGTTTTTT | TRBD1 | few | TRBJ2-2 | TRBV5-1
CASSASTDTQYF | TGTGCCAGCAGCGCTAGCACAGATACGCAGTATTTT | . | few | TRBJ2-3 | TRBV9
CASSQEQVSYEQYF | TGTGCCAGCAGCCAAGAACAGGTTTCCTACGAGCAGTACTTC | . | few | TRBJ2-7 | TRBV4-2
CASSIATPSSYEQYF | TGTGCCAGTAGTATAGCTACGCCGAGCTCCTACGAGCAGTACTTC | . | few | TRBJ2-7 | TRBV19
CASSLSTSESTDTQYF | TGCGCCAGCAGCTTGTCAACTAGCGAGAGCACAGATACGCAGTATTTT | TRBD2 | . | TRBJ2-3 | TRBV5-1
CASSVGTSLETQYF | TGTGCCAGCAGCGTTGGGACTAGCCTAGAGACCCAGTACTTC | TRBD2 | . | TRBJ2-5 | TRBV9
CASSYPTLLALLGETQYF | TGTGCCAGCAGCTATCCGACACTACTAGCCTTGCTAGGAGAGACCCAGTACTTC | . | . | TRBJ2-5 | TRBV7-2
CASSLVVTSFRDEQFF | TGCGCCAGCAGCTTGGTCGTGACTAGCTTCAGGGATGAGCAGTTCTTC | TRBD2 | few | TRBJ2-1 | TRBV5-1
CAIMAQTASETQYF | TGTGCCATCATGGCTCAGACAGCGAGCGAGACCCAGTACTTC | . | . | TRBJ2-5 | TRBV10-3
CASSLSGYEQYF | TGTGCCAGCAGTTTGTCAGGCTACGAGCAGTACTTC | . | few | TRBJ2-7 | TRBV28
CASSHPRDKGHEQFF | TGTGCCAGCAGCCACCCCAGGGATAAGGGCCATGAGCAGTTCTTC | . | few | TRBJ2-1 | TRBV7-9
CASSDPGETQYF | TGCGCCAGCAGCGATCCAGGGGAGACCCAGTACTTC | . | . | TRBJ2-5 | TRBV5-1
CASSLATGLTQYF | TGTGCCAGCAGCTTGGCCACAGGGCTGACCCAGTACTTC | . | few | TRBJ2-5 | TRBV5-4
CASSRVQGEQYF | TGTGCCAGCTCCCGGGTCCAGGGCGAGCAGTACTTC | . | . | TRBJ2-7 | TRBV9
CASSPPGQGNGYTF | TGTGCCAGCAGTCCCCCGGGACAGGGGAATGGCTACACCTTC | TRBD1 | . | TRBJ1-2 | TRBV28
CASSELSDQPQHF | TGTGCCAGCAGTGAATTGAGTGATCAGCCCCAGCATTTT | . | few | TRBJ1-5 | TRBV2
CASSIAGTGGSGYTF | TGTGCCAGCAGCATAGCCGGGACAGGGGGCTCTGGCTACACCTTC | TRBD1 | . | TRBJ1-2 | TRBV9
CASSLEAGGSMGEQFF | TGTGCCAGCAGCTTAGAAGCGGGAGGATCAATGGGTGAGCAGTTCTTC | TRBD2 | . | TRBJ2-1 | TRBV11-3
CASSPSGLVGGETQYF | TGTGCCAGCTCACCATCCGGACTAGTAGGAGGAGAGACCCAGTACTTC | TRBD2 | . | TRBJ2-5 | TRBV18
CASRFEGGFRTDQPQHF | TGTGCCAGTAGATTCGAAGGAGGGTTCCGCACAGATCAGCCCCAGCATTTT | . | . | TRBJ1-5 | TRBV19
CASRSREYDEQYF | TGTGCCAGCAGAAGTCGTGAGTATGACGAGCAGTACTTC | . | few | TRBJ2-7 | TRBV6-6
CASSLLTSGAYNEQFF | TGTGCCAGCAGCCTTCTTACTAGCGGGGCATACAATGAGCAGTTCTTC | TRBD2 | few | TRBJ2-1 | TRBV11-2
CASSRRESGELFF | TGTGCCAGCAGCCGGCGGGAGTCCGGGGAGCTGTTTTTT | TRBD2 | few | TRBJ2-2 | TRBV9
CASSRQPNTEAFF | TGTGCCAGCAGCAGACAGCCGAACACTGAAGCTTTCTTT | . | . | TRBJ1-1 | TRBV7-9
CASSLTSGNTGELFF | TGTGCCAGCAGCCTTACTAGCGGGAACACCGGGGAGCTGTTTTTT | TRBD2 | few | TRBJ2-2 | TRBV7-2
CASSLINSYNEQFF | TGTGCCAGCAGCTTAATTAATTCCTACAATGAGCAGTTCTTC | . | few | TRBJ2-1 | TRBV7-2
CASSQVKGGDGYTF | TGCGCCAGCAGCCAAGTCAAAGGGGGCGATGGCTACACCTTC | TRBD1 | . | TRBJ1-2 | TRBV4-1
CASSEPGLAKNIQYF | TGTGCCAGCAGCGAACCGGGACTAGCCAAAAACATTCAGTACTTC | . | . | TRBJ2-4 | TRBV7-2
CASSTGLAGDTQYF | TGTGCCAGCAGCACGGGACTAGCAGGAGATACGCAGTATTTT | TRBD2 | few | TRBJ2-3 | TRBV5-4
CASSLGPLRLAGGYNEQFF | TGTGCTAGCAGCTTAGGCCCGCTTAGGCTCGCGGGAGGCTACAATGAGCAGTTCTTC | TRBD2 | . | TRBJ2-1 | TRBV7-7
CASTSVLNTEAFF | TGTGCCAGCACCTCGGTCTTGAACACTGAAGCTTTCTTT | . | few | TRBJ1-1 | TRBV7-9
CAWSAQLNTEAFF | TGTGCCTGGAGTGCCCAACTTAACACTGAAGCTTTCTTT | . | . | TRBJ1-1 | TRBV30
CSGGLPTFF | TGCAGTGGGGGACTTCCAACTTTCTTT | . | few | TRBJ1-1 | TRBV20-1
CAWSSRGAYGYTF | TGTGCCTGGAGTTCAAGGGGCGCTTATGGCTACACCTTC | . | few | TRBJ1-2 | TRBV30